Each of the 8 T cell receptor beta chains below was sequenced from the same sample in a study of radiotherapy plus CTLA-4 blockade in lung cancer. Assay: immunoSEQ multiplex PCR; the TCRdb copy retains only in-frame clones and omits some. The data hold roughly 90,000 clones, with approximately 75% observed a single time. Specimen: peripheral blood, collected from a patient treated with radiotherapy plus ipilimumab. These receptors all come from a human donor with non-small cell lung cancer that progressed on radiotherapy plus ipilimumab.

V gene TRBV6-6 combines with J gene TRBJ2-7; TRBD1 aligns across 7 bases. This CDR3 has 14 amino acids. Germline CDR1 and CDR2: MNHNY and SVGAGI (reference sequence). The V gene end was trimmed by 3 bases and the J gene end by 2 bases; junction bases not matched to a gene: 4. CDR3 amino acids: CASSYGQGAYEQYF. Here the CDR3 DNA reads TGTGCCAGCAGTTATGGGCAGGGGGCCTACGAGCAGTACTTC.

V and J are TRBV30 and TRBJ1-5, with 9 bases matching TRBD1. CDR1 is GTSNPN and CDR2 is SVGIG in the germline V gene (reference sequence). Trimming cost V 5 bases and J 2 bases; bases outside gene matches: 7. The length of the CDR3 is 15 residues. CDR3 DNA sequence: TGTGCCTGGGGCCTGGGACAGGGCGGCAATCAGCCCCAGCATTTT. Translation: CAWGLGQGGNQPQHF.

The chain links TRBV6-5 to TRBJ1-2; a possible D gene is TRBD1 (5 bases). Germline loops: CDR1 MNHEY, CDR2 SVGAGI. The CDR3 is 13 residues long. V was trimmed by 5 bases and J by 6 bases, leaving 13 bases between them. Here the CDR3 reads CASSEVPGHGYTF. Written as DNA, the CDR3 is TGTGCCAGCAGTGAAGTCCCAGGGCATGGCTACACCTTC.

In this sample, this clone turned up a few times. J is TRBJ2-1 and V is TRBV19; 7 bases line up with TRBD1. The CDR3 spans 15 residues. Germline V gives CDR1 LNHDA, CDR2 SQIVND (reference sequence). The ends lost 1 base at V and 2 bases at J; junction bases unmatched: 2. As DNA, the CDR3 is TGTGCCAGTAGTATAGGGCAGGGGGCCTACAATGAGCAGTTCTTC. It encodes CASSIGQGAYNEQFF.

CDR3 sequence: CASSPRPGQGDNTEAFF. CDR3 sequence (DNA): TGTGCCAGCAGTCCCCGGCCGGGACAGGGCGACAACACTGAAGCTTTCTTT. This chain connects TRBV28 to TRBJ1-1; the match to TRBD1 covers 9 bases. J was trimmed by 2 bases and V by 5 bases; bases with no gene match: 12. Germline CDR1 MDHEN, CDR2 SYDVKM. The CDR3 length is 17 residues.

In nucleotides, the CDR3 is TGTGCCAGCTCACCTAACGGGGGCACTGAAGCTTTCTTT. Translation: CASSPNGGTEAFF. V usage is TRBV18 and J usage is TRBJ1-1; D perhaps matches TRBD1 (5 bases). V was pared by 3 bases and J by 4 bases, with 9 bases between. From germline, CDR1 is KGHSH and CDR2 LQKENI. The CDR3 consists of 13 residues.

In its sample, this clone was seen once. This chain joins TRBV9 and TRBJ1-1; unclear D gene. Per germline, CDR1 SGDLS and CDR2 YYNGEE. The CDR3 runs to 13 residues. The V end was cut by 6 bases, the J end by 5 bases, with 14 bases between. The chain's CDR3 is CASTFGVDTEAFF. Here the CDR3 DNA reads TGTGCCAGCACCTTCGGTGTGGATACTGAAGCTTTCTTT. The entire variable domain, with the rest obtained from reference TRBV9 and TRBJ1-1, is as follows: DSGVTQTPKHLITATGQRVTLRCSPRSGDLSVYWYQQSLDQGLQFLIQYYNGEERAKGNILERFSAQQFPDLHSELNLSSLELGDSALYFCASTFGVDTEAFFGQGTRLTVV.

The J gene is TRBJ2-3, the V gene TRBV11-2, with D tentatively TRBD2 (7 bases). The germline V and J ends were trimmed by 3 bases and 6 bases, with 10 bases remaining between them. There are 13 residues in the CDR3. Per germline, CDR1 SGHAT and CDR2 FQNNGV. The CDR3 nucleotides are TGTGCCAGCAGCTTTGGGGGGGCGGATACGCAGTATTTT. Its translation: CASSFGGADTQYF.